The 21 T cell receptor beta chains given below trace back to one sample, sequenced in a study of CD8+ T cells in alopecia areata. Treatment noted: oral pan-JAK inhibitor, 5-10 mg twice daily. Reverse transcribed after extraction, RNA yielded cDNA as the sequencing template. Clones were sequenced by immunoSEQ multiplex PCR, and TCRdb holds only the in-frame ones, with some missing. The sample records under 200,000 clones, approximately 65% being singletons. The source was CD4+ T cells sorted from blood, collected at week 4, from a patient treated with tofacitinib. The receptors were sampled from a human donor with alopecia areata.

This clone occurred once. The chain recombines TRBV2 with TRBJ1-5, with D unclear. V gave up 6 bases and J gave up 6 bases, with 6 bases separating them. Germline V gene data show CDR1 as SNHLY and CDR2 as FYNNEI. This CDR3 has 11 amino acids. CDR3 sequence: CASRESQPQHF. The DNA for the CDR3 is TGTGCCAGCAGAGAAAGTCAGCCCCAGCATTTT.

The chain links TRBV30 to TRBJ1-1; D is ambiguous. Germline V CDR1 and CDR2: GTSNPN, SVGIG (reference sequence). V lost 0 bases and J 6 bases, leaving 5 bases between the germline ends. The CDR3 is 11 residues long. CDR3 DNA: TGTGCCTGGAGTGTAGGAGCTGAAGCTTTCTTT. Translating gives CAWSVGAEAFF.

This chain uses TRBV7-2 with TRBJ1-1; maybe TRBD1 (5 bases). From germline, CDR1 is SGHTA and CDR2 FQGNSA. The CDR3 spans 14 residues. Trimming left V 5 bases short and J 3 bases short, with 13 bases between. CDR3 bases: TGTGCCAGCAGCATCGAAGAGGGGTACACTGAAGCTTTCTTT. This sequence encodes CASSIEEGYTEAFF.

A few counts support this clone. The V gene is TRBV7-2, the J gene TRBJ2-1; 7 bases are shared with TRBD2. Unmatched junction bases numbered 7, after V lost 3 bases and J lost 8 bases. The CDR3 loop spans 14 amino acids. The germline gives CDR1 SGHTA, CDR2 FQGNSA. The CDR3 region is CASSFGLGGDEQFF. The CDR3 coding sequence is TGTGCCAGCAGCTTTGGGCTGGGGGGGGATGAGCAGTTCTTC.

The sample holds a few counts of this clone. V is TRBV28 and J is TRBJ1-6, with TRBD1 identical over 9 bases. The length of the CDR3 is 16 residues. CDR1 and CDR2 from the germline V gene are MDHEN and SYDVKM. The ends lost 5 bases at V and 9 bases at J; junction bases unmatched: 11. Here the CDR3 DNA reads TGTGCCAGCAGTCCACTTGAGGGACAGGGTGGTTCACCCCTCCACTTT. Protein sequence: CASSPLEGQGGSPLHF.

As concerns this clone: Other DNA sequences in this sample translate to the same CDR3. The chain combines TRBV30 with TRBJ1-6; weak D call: TRBD1 (6 bases). This CDR3 is 14 amino acids long. Germline V gene data show CDR1 as GTSNPN and CDR2 as SVGIG (reference sequence). V lost 1 base and J 8 bases, leaving 12 bases between the germline ends. CDR3 sequence reads: CAWSDGGRDSPLHF. The CDR3 DNA sequence: TGTGCCTGGAGTGACGGGGGGCGGGATTCACCCCTCCACTTT.

This clone was detected once. The V gene is TRBV20-1, the J gene TRBJ2-1; TRBD2 aligns across 10 bases. J lost 13 bases, V lost 2 bases, and 2 bases had no gene match. This CDR3 region has 11 residues. Germline CDR1 and CDR2: DFQATT and SNEGSKA (reference sequence). CDR3 in amino acids: CSARLAGVQFF. The CDR3, as DNA: TGCAGTGCTAGACTAGCGGGGGTCCAGTTCTTC.

To note about this clone: Germline and junction disagree at one end, which may indicate a read error. The chain joins TRBV7-7 to TRBJ2-7; TRBD1 agrees at 9 bases. This CDR3 region has 15 residues. The V gene's germline CDR1 is SSHAT and CDR2 FNYEAQ (reference sequence). CDR3 nucleotide sequence: TGTGCTAGCAGCCCAGGGACAGGGACGGAGTACGAGCAGTACTTC. Translated, it gives CASSPGTGTEYEQYF.

The V and J genes are TRBV30 and TRBJ1-1; weak D call: TRBD1 (5 bases). The ends were cut back, 3 bases at V and 3 bases at J, with 8 bases in the middle. The CDR3 runs to 12 residues. Germline-derived CDR1 and CDR2 are GTSNPN and SVGIG (reference sequence). DNA for the CDR3: TGTGCCTGGAGCGAGGGGTACACTGAAGCTTTCTTT. It encodes CAWSEGYTEAFF.

The chain couples TRBV30 to TRBJ2-7; D uncertain. Trimming shortened V by 2 bases and J by 4 bases, and 9 bases separated the two germline ends. CDR3 length: 12 amino acids. Germline lookup yields CDR1 GTSNPN and CDR2 SVGIG (reference sequence). The chain's CDR3 is CAWSQTSYEQYF. DNA for the CDR3: TGTGCCTGGAGTCAGACTTCTTACGAGCAGTACTTC. Full variable domain (missing parts from reference TRBV30 and TRBJ2-7): SQTIHQWPATLVQPVGSPLSLECTVEGTSNPNLYWYRQAAGRGLQLLFYSVGIGQISSEVPQNLSASRPQDRQFILSSKKLLLSDSGFYLCAWSQTSYEQYFGPGTRLTVT.

This sequence joins TRBV6-1 and TRBJ1-1; D is undetermined. Looked up from germline, CDR1 is MNHNS and CDR2 is SASEGT. V was shortened by 2 bases and J by 1 base, with 5 bases between the two germline ends. This CDR3 has 13 amino acids. The DNA for the CDR3 is TGTGCCAGCAGTGAAAAGGGGAACACTGAAGCTTTCTTT. This sequence encodes CASSEKGNTEAFF.

V is TRBV9 and J is TRBJ2-3, with D possibly matching TRBD2 (6 bases). The CDR3 has 14 amino acids. Trimming left V 4 bases short and J 1 base short, with 10 bases between. Per germline, CDR1 SGDLS and CDR2 YYNGEE. In DNA, the CDR3 is TGTGCCAGCAGCCGGCGGGGAGGCACAGATACGCAGTATTTT. Protein product: CASSRRGGTDTQYF.

In its sample, this clone was seen a few times. The chain recombines TRBV29-1 with TRBJ2-3; TRBD2 matches at 10 bases. The CDR3 loop spans 17 amino acids. Trimming removed 4 bases from V and 2 bases from J; junction bases left unmatched: 12. Germline V gene lookup returns CDR1 SQVTM and CDR2 ANQGSEA. The CDR3 sequence is CSVVPRVAGGVTDTQYF. For the CDR3, the DNA is TGCAGCGTTGTTCCGCGGGTAGCGGGGGGAGTCACAGATACGCAGTATTTT.

V and J are TRBV29-1 and TRBJ2-5, with D unresolved. The CDR3 is 12 amino acids. Germline V gene data show CDR1 as SQVTM and CDR2 as ANQGSEA. Trimming removed 4 bases from V and 3 bases from J, with 9 bases in between. The CDR3 sequence is CSVVGHEETQYF. The CDR3 DNA reads as TGCAGCGTTGTTGGGCATGAAGAGACCCAGTACTTC.

This chain connects TRBV6-6 to TRBJ2-2; D unclear. CDR3 size: 13 residues. The germline CDR1 and CDR2 sequences are MNHNY and SVGAGI (reference sequence). The V and J ends lost 5 bases and 2 bases respectively, with 6 bases between them. CDR3 in DNA: TGTGCCAGCAGTCGAGGAAACACCGGGGAGCTGTTTTTT. It translates to CASSRGNTGELFF.

The chain links TRBV5-1 to TRBJ2-3; D is uncertain. CDR3 size: 12 residues. V shed 0 bases and J shed 7 bases, with 6 bases lying between them. Per germline, CDR1 SGHRS and CDR2 YFSETQ. CDR3 residues: CASSLERNTQYF. The CDR3 DNA reads as TGCGCCAGCAGCTTGGAAAGGAATACGCAGTATTTT.

The chain recombines TRBV29-1 with TRBJ1-5; D not certain. Germline CDR1 reads SQVTM; CDR2 reads ANQGSEA. Trimming took off 4 bases at V and 7 bases at J, with 14 bases between the two ends. This CDR3 contains 13 residues. The CDR3 sequence: CSVASGFRQPQHF. The DNA for the CDR3 is TGCAGCGTTGCGAGCGGCTTCAGACAGCCCCAGCATTTT.

This clone is medium-sized (0.01 to 0.1%) in the sample. The chain uses TRBV19 and TRBJ2-3; unclear D gene. In germline, CDR1 is LNHDA, CDR2 SQIVND (reference sequence). V was clipped by 6 bases and J by 0 bases, with 13 bases between them. This CDR3 region has 15 residues. The CDR3 spells CASSLTVTSTDTQYF. The CDR3 bases are TGTGCCAGTAGCCTAACGGTAACTAGCACAGATACGCAGTATTTT.

The chain has TRBV6-6 and TRBJ2-7; TRBD2 matches 8 bases. The CDR3 extends over 16 amino acids. Per germline, CDR1 MNHNY and CDR2 SVGAGI (reference sequence). The J segment lost 4 bases and the V segment lost 5 bases, leaving 13 bases of the junction unmatched. CDR3 residues: CASSTPVAGGVYEQYF. The DNA of the CDR3 is TGTGCCAGCAGTACCCCCGTGGCGGGGGGCGTTTACGAGCAGTACTTC.

In regard to this clone: At the DNA level, this CDR3 is encoded by other sequences in the same sample as well. This chain connects TRBV5-1 to TRBJ2-1; no firm D call. The CDR3 length is 12 residues. Germline lookup yields CDR1 SGHRS and CDR2 YFSETQ. The ends were cut back, 0 bases at V and 7 bases at J, with 5 bases in the middle. For the CDR3, the DNA is TGCGCCAGCAGCTTGGGGTTTAATGAGCAGTTCTTC. It yields the protein CASSLGFNEQFF.

This chain joins TRBV15 and TRBJ2-1, with D maybe TRBD1 (5 bases). V lost 1 base, J lost 4 bases, and 5 bases lay in between. This CDR3 spans 13 amino acids. Germline V gene sequence: CDR1 LNHNV, CDR2 YYDKDF (reference sequence). DNA for the CDR3: TGTGCCACCAGCAGAGGACAGTACAATGAGCAGTTCTTC. This sequence encodes CATSRGQYNEQFF.